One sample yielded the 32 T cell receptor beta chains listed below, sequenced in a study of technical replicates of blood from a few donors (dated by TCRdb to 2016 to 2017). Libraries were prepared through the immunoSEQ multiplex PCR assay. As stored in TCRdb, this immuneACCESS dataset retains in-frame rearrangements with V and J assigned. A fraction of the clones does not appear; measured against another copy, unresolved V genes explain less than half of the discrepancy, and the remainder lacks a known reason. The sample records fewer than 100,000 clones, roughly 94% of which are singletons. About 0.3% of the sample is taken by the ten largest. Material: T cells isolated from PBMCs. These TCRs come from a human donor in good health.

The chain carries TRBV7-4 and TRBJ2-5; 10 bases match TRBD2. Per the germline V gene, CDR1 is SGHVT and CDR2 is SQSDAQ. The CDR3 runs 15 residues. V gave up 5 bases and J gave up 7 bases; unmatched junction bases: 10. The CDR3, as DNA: TGTGCCAGCAGCCCTGAATCTAGCGGGAGTCGGACCCAGTACTTC. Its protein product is CASSPESSGSRTQYF.

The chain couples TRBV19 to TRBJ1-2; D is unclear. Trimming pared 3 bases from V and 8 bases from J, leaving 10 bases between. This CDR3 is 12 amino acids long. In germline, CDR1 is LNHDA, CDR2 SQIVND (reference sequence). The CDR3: CASSIEGGGYTF. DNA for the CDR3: TGTGCCAGTAGTATCGAGGGAGGCGGCTACACCTTC.

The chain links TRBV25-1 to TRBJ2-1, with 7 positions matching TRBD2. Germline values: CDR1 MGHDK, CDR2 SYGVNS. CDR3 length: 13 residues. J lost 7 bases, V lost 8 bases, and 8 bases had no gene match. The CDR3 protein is CASQWTGGNEQFF. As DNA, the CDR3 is TGTGCCAGCCAATGGACGGGGGGTAATGAGCAGTTCTTC.

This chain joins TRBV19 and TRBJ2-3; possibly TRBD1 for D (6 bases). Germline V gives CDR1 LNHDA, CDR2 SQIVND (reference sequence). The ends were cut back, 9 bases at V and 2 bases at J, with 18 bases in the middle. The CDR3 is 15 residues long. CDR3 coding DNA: TGTGCCAGCGCCGGTTTCGGACAGTCCACAGATACGCAGTATTTT. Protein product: CASAGFGQSTDTQYF.

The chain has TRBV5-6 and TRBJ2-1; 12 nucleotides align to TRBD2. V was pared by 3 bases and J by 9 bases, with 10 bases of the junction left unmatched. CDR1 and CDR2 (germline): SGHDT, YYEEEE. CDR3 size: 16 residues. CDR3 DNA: TGTGCCAGCAGCTGGACTAGCGGGATAGTGGGTACTGAGCAGTTCTTC. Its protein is CASSWTSGIVGTEQFF.

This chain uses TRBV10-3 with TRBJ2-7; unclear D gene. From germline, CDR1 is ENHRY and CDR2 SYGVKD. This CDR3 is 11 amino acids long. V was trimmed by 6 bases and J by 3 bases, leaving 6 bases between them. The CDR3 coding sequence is TGTGCCATCAGGTCAGACTACGAGCAGTACTTC. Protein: CAIRSDYEQYF.

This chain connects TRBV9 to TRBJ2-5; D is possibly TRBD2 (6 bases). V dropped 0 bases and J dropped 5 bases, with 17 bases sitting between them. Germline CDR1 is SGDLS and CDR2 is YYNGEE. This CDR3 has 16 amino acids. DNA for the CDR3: TGTGCCAGCAGCGTAGCTCCTGTGGGGAGGCAGGAGACCCAGTACTTC. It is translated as CASSVAPVGRQETQYF.

CDR3 in amino acids: CASSLTGTGTGTEAFF. The CDR3 DNA follows: TGTGCCAGCAGTTTAACAGGGACCGGAACCGGGACTGAAGCTTTCTTT. The rearrangement joins TRBV27 to TRBJ1-1, with a weak D call TRBD1 (6 bases). The germline CDR1 and CDR2 sequences are MNHEY and SMNVEV (reference sequence). The CDR3 loop spans 16 amino acids. The germline V and J ends were trimmed by 2 bases and 5 bases, with 18 bases remaining between them.

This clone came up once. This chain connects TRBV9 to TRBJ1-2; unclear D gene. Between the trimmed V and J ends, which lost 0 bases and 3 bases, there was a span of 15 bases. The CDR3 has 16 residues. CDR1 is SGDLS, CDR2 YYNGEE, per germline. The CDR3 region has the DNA TGTGCCAGCAGCGTAGAAAATGGGGAGGTCTACTATGGCTACACCTTC. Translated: CASSVENGEVYYGYTF.

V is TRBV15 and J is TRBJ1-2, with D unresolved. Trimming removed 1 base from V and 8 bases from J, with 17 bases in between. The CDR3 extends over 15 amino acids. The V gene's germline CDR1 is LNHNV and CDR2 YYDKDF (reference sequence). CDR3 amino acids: CATSRVPEEPVGYTF. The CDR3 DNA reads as TGTGCCACCAGCAGAGTGCCCGAGGAACCTGTGGGCTACACCTTC.

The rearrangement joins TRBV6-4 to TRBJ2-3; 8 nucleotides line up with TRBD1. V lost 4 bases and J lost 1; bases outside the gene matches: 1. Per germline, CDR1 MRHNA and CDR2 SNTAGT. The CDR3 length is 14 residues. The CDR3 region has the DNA TGTGCCAGCAGTGGGGGACAGGGCACAGATACGCAGTATTTT. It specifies CASSGGQGTDTQYF.

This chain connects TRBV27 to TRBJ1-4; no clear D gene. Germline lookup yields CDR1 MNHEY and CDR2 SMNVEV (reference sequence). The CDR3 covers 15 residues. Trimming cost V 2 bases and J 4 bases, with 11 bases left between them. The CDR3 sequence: CASSLNSGVNEKLFF. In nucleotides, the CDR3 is TGTGCCAGCAGTTTAAATTCCGGGGTTAATGAAAAACTGTTTTTT.

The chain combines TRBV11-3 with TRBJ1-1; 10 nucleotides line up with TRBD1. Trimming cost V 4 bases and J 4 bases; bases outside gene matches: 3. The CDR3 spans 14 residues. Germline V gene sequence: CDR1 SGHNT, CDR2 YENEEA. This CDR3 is CASSSGTGVTEAFF. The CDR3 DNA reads TGTGCCAGCAGCTCGGGGACAGGGGTCACTGAAGCTTTCTTT.

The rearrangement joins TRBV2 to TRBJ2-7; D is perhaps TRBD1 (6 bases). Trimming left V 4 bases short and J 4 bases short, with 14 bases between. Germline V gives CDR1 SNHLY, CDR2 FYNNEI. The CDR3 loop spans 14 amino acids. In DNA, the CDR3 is TGTGCCAGCAGTGGGACAGACAGTACGTACGAGCAGTACTTC. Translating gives CASSGTDSTYEQYF.

The CDR3 coding sequence is TGCAGCGTTGAAGTATCGGTTTACGAGCAGTACTTC. The encoded protein is CSVEVSVYEQYF. V gene TRBV29-1 combines with J gene TRBJ2-7; D is uncertain. Trimming shortened V by 1 base and J by 4 bases, and 8 bases separated the two germline ends. This CDR3 region has 12 residues. CDR1 SQVTM and CDR2 ANQGSEA come from the germline V gene.

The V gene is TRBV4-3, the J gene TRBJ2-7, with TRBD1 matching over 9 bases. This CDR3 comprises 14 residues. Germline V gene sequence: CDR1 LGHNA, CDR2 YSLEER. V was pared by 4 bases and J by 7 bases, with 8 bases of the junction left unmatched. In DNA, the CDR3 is TGCGCCAGCAGCCGCACGAACAGGGGGCTAGAGCAGTACTTC. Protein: CASSRTNRGLEQYF.

CDR3 amino acids: CATTGGDNQPQHF. CDR3 bases: TGCGCCACCACCGGGGGGGACAATCAGCCCCAGCATTTT. The chain employs TRBV5-1 and TRBJ1-5; tentatively, D is TRBD1 (5 bases). Germline V CDR1 and CDR2: SGHRS, YFSETQ. V lost 9 bases, J lost 3 bases, and 13 bases lay in between. The CDR3 contains 13 residues. The full variable domain, rest sourced from reference TRBV5-1 and TRBJ1-5, is KAGVTQTPRYLIKTRGQQVTLSCSPISGHRSVSWYQQTPGQGLQFLFEYFSETQRNKGNFPGRFSGRQFSNSRSEMNVSTLELGDSALYLCATTGGDNQPQHFGDGTRLSIL.

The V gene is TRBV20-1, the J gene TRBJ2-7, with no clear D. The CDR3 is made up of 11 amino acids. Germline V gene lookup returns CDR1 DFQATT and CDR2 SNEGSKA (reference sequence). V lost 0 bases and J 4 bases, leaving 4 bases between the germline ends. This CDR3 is CSARDVYEQYF. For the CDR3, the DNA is TGCAGTGCTAGAGATGTATACGAGCAGTACTTC.

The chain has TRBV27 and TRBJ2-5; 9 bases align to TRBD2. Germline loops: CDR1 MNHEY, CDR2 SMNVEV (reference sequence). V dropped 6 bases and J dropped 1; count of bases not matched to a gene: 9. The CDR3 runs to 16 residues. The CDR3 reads CASRLSRGGFQETQYF. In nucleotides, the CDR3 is TGTGCCAGCAGGCTTTCGCGGGGGGGGTTCCAAGAGACCCAGTACTTC.

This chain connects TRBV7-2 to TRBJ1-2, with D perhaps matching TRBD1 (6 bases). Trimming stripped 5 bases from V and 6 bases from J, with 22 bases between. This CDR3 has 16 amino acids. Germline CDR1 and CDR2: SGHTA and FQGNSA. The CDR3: CASSTTPGDPLDGYTF. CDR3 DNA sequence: TGTGCCAGCAGCACCACCCCAGGGGATCCCCTTGATGGCTACACCTTC.

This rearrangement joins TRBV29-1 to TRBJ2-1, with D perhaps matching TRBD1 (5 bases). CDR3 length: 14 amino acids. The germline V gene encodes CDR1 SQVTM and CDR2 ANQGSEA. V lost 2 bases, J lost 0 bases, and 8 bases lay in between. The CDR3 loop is CSVEPGLSYNEQFF. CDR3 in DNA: TGCAGCGTTGAACCAGGGCTCTCCTACAATGAGCAGTTCTTC.

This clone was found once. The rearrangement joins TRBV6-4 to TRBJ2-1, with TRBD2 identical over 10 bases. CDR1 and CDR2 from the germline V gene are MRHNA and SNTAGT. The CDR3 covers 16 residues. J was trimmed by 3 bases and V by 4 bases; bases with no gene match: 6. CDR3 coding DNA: TGTGCCAGCAGTGGTCTAGCGGGAGTTAGCTACAATGAGCAGTTCTTC. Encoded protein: CASSGLAGVSYNEQFF.

The CDR3 region is CSVGTGGANYGYTF. The DNA for the CDR3 is TGCAGCGTGGGTACAGGGGGCGCTAACTATGGCTACACCTTC. The chain carries TRBV29-1 and TRBJ1-2; 9 bases are shared with TRBD1. The J segment lost 0 bases and the V segment lost 6 bases, leaving 5 bases of the junction unmatched. The length of the CDR3 is 14 residues. Germline CDR1 SQVTM, CDR2 ANQGSEA.

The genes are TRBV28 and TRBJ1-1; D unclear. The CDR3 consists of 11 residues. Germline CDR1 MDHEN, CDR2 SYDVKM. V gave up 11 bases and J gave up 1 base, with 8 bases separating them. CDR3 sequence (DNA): TGTGCCGCGAGGGAGAACACTGAAGCTTTCTTT. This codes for CAARENTEAFF.

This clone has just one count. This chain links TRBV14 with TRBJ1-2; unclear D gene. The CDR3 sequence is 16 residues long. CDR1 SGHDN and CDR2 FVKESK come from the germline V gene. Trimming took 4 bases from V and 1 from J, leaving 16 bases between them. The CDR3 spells CASSLIAEASNYGYTF. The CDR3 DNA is TGTGCCAGCAGCCTGATCGCAGAGGCAAGTAACTATGGCTACACCTTC. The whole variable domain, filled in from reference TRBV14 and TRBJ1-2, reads EAGVTQFPSHSVIEKGQTVTLRCDPISGHDNLYWYRRVMGKEIKFLLHFVKESKQDESGMPNNRFLAERTGGTYSTLKVQPAELEDSGVYFCASSLIAEASNYGYTFGSGTRLTVV.

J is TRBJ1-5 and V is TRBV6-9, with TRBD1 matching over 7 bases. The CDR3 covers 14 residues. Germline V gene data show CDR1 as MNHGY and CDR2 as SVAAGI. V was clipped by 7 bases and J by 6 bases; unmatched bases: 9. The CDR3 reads CASNLEGASQPQHF. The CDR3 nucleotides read TGTGCCAGCAACCTCGAGGGGGCAAGTCAGCCCCAGCATTTT.

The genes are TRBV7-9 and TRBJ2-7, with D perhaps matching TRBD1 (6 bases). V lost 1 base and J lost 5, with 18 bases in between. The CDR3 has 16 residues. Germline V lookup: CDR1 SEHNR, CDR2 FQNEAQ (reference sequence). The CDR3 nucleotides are TGTGCCAGCAGCTTAGGAGACAGGTCCCTGGGGCACGAGCAGTACTTC. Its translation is CASSLGDRSLGHEQYF.

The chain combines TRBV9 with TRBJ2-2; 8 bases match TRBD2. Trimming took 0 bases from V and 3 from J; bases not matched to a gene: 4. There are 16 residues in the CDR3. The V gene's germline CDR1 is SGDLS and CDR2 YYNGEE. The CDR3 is CASSVGAGVHTGELFF. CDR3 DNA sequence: TGTGCCAGCAGCGTAGGAGCGGGAGTTCACACCGGGGAGCTGTTTTTT.

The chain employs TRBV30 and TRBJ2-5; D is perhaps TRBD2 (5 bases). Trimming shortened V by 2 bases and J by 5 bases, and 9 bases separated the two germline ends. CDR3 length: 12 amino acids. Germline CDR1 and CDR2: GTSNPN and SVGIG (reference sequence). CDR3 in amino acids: CAWSPGSETQYF. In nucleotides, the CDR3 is TGTGCCTGGAGTCCGGGAAGTGAGACCCAGTACTTC.

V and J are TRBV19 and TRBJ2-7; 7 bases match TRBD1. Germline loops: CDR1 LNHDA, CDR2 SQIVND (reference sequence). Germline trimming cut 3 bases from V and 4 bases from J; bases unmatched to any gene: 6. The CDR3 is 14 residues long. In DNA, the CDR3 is TGTGCCAGTAGTATTGACAGGGAACAATACGAGCAGTACTTC. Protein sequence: CASSIDREQYEQYF.

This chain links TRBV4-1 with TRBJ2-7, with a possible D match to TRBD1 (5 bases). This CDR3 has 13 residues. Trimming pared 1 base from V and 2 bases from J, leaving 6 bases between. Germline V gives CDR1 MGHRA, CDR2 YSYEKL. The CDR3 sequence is CASSQARAYEQYF. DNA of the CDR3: TGCGCCAGCAGCCAAGCCAGGGCCTACGAGCAGTACTTC.

CDR3 in DNA: TGTGCCAGCAGCGGACTAGTCCCCTATTTT. Translating gives CASSGLVPYF. The chain recombines TRBV28 with TRBJ2-3; 7 bases agree with TRBD2. This CDR3 contains 10 residues. The V segment lost 6 bases and the J segment 15 bases; nucleotides outside the gene matches: 6. In germline, CDR1 is MDHEN, CDR2 SYDVKM.